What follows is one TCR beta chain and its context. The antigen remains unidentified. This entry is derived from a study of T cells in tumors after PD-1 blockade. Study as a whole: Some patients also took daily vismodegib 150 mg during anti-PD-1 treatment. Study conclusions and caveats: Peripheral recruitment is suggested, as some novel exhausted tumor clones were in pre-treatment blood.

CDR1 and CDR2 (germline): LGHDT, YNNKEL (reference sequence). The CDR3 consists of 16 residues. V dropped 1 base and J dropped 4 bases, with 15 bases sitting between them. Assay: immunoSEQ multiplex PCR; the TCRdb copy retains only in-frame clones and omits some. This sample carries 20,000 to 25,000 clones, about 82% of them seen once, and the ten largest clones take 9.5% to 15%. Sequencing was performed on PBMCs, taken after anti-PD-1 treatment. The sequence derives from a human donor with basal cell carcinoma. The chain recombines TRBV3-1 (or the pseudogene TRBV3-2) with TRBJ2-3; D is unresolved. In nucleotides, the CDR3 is TGTGCCAGCAGCCAAGCCCTCCGAGAGTCGGCAGATACGCAGTATTTT. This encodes CASSQALRESADTQYF.